Included here is one T cell receptor (beta chain) sequence, with context. This sample is drawn from a study of naive and memory T cell subsets. The beta constant-region primer was an equimolar mix of two oligonucleotides covering TRBC1 and TRBC2. MiXCR was run by TCRdb on the UMI-ligation and nested PCR reads, yielding one entry per CDR3 protein. The table has 120,000 to 150,000 distinct CDR3 sequences, 15% to 20% seen once. This CDR3 region has 15 residues. Germline V gene lookup returns CDR1 DFQATT and CDR2 SNEGSKA (reference sequence). Trimming cost V 2 bases and J 1 base, with 14 bases left between them.

Sequencing used naive CD4+ T cells from blood. This clonotype was obtained from a human donor in good health. The gene calls are TRBV20-1 and TRBJ2-5; D unclear. CDR3 amino acids: CSARPVYEVQETQYF. The CDR3 coding sequence is TGCAGTGCTAGACCCGTTTATGAGGTCCAAGAGACCCAGTACTTC.